This TCR beta chain is drawn from a study of blood T cell repertoires in COVID-19. About the study: COVID-19 samples collected from the United States, Italy and Spain covered acute and convalescent phases. PBMCs, B-cell-depleted T cells, or T cells provided the cDNA or gDNA that made up the material.

The germline gives CDR1 GTSNPN, CDR2 SVGIG (reference sequence). The CDR3 totals 16 residues. V was clipped by 4 bases and J by 7 bases; unmatched bases: 11. A few counts support this clone. In the authors' workflow: Amplification with reference gene primers provided the estimates of nucleated cell counts. Method: immunoSEQ multiplex PCR; TCRdb's copy keeps in-frame clones and lacks some. The V and J calls and the clone size are those of that table, but D and trimming were determined from the DNA. Here the sample spans over 100,000 clones, less than 85% being singletons. The receptor comes from a human donor in a cohort sampled during active or convalescent COVID-19. This chain connects TRBV30 to TRBJ1-6; 9 positions agree with TRBD1. The sequenced sample was peripheral blood. The CDR3 DNA is TGTGCCTGGAACGGCCCCAGGACAGGGGCGAATTCACCCCTCCACTTT. The encoded protein is CAWNGPRTGANSPLHF.